This TCR beta chain was retrieved from a study of blood T cells in healthy people across ages. In the study overall: About one barcoded beta molecule per two T cells came from capture by template switching. General observations from the study: PBMCs left unsorted prevented a conclusive naive versus antigen-experienced comparison.

PCR was performed a second time for about 7 to 12 cycles using a sample-barcoded 5' primer and a J-beta primer mix. TCRdb re-analysed the 5' RACE reads in MiXCR, keeping a single row per CDR3 protein. The table includes 1.5 million or so distinct CDR3 sequences, 35% to 45% detected once. The CDR3 is 15 amino acids. Per germline, CDR1 MGHRA and CDR2 YSYEKL. V lost 5 bases and J lost 7; bases outside the gene matches: 8. Healthy Caucasians from Russia aged about 6 to 90 served as donors. This clonotype appeared a few times. What it recognizes is unknown. The sample was blood. The clonotype was recovered from a young woman in good health. This sequence joins TRBV4-1 and TRBJ2-1, with 10 bases that match TRBD2. CDR3 nucleotides: TGCGCCAGCAGCTTCAGCGGGGGGGCAGCGAATGAGCAGTTCTTC. This gives the protein CASSFSGGAANEQFF.